The present TCR beta chain was sequenced within a study of blood T cells in healthy people across ages. Overall study context: For every two T cells, template switching captured about one barcoded beta molecule.

It was with a sample-barcoded 5' primer and a J-beta primer mix that a second PCR of roughly 6 to 12 cycles was run. Via MiXCR, TCRdb re-called the 5' RACE reads, giving one row per CDR3 protein. This table has hundreds of thousands of distinct CDR3 sequences, 56% appearing once. In each sample, at least 6 million PBMCs were isolated. Notes on this clonotype: Its antigen is not known.

General study findings and limits: Diversity of TCR beta per million T cells declined in a roughly linear way with age.

The V end was cut by 2 bases, the J end by 0 bases, with 7 bases between. The CDR3 covers 14 residues. Germline loops: CDR1 LGHDT, CDR2 YNNKEL (reference sequence). The clonotype was recovered from a man aged 35 to 55 in good health. What was sequenced was blood. This chain connects TRBV3-1 to TRBJ1-1; no firm D call. CDR3 in DNA: TGTGCCAGCAGCCAACCGGGCTTGAACACTGAAGCTTTCTTT. Its translation: CASSQPGLNTEAFF.